The clone carrying this T cell receptor (beta chain) was seen just once. The antigen is unknown. The CDR3 loop spans 16 amino acids. V shed 9 bases and J shed 1 base, with 19 bases lying between them. The germline gives CDR1 SGHDT, CDR2 YYEEEE. This specimen belongs to a study of identical twins. TCRdb ran MiXCR on the 5' RACE reads and lists one entry per CDR3 protein. Seen here are fewer than 550,000 distinct CDR3 sequences, 13% to 15% observed once, and the top ten hold about 0.94%. Study-level points and caveats: Monozygotic twins shared more out-of-frame TCR alpha than recombination models predicted.

Healthy Caucasians supplied all donations. This sample was shared with a second study, whose subject was yellow fever vaccine responses in identical twins.

Sequencing used CD4+ T cells sorted from blood. The source is a woman aged 18-30 years in good health. The V gene is TRBV5-6, the J gene TRBJ2-2, with D hard to call. The CDR3 spells CAMSLALGLNTGELFF. As DNA, the CDR3 is TGTGCCATGAGCTTGGCTCTCGGGCTGAACACCGGGGAGCTGTTTTTT. Combining the CDR3 with reference TRBV5-6 and TRBJ2-2 gives the whole variable domain DAGVTQSPTHLIKTRGQQVTLRCSPKSGHDTVSWYQQALGQGPQFIFQYYEEEERQRGNFPDRFSGHQFPNYSSELNVNALLLGDSALYLCAMSLALGLNTGELFFGEGSRLTVL.